What follows is one TCR beta chain and its context. This sample was taken from a study of blood T cell repertoires in COVID-19. Trimming removed 4 bases from V and 1 base from J, with 11 bases in between. There are 14 residues in the CDR3. Germline loops: CDR1 SGHNT, CDR2 YYREEE (reference sequence). The method was immunoSEQ multiplex PCR; TCRdb's version includes in-frame clones alone and lacks a portion of them. This repertoire shows roughly 190,000 clones, 75% to 90% found once; its top ten account for 7.5% to 9.5%. The chain links TRBV5-4 to TRBJ1-1; the D is unclear. Specimen: peripheral blood. The TCR was taken from a woman aged 60 to 75 with acute or convalescent COVID-19. In nucleotides, the CDR3 is TGTGCCAGCAGCACGGGTATTGGGAACACTGAAGCTTTCTTT. This gives the protein CASSTGIGNTEAFF.